This passage covers 31 T cell receptor beta chains from one sample sequenced in a study of T cell changes during pregnancy in multiple sclerosis (dated by TCRdb to the late 2010s). Library generation was performed with the immunoSEQ multiplex PCR assay. What TCRdb holds here is the immuneACCESS table cut down to in-frame rearrangements. Part of the clones is not present; checked against another copy, under half of the missing clones reflect an unresolved V gene, and the others are unexplained. This sample holds 25,000 to 35,000 clones; nearly 90% were observed only once. The top ten clones comprise about 0.58% of the sample. The material sequenced was CD4+ T cells from peripheral blood mononuclear cells, taken in the third trimester of pregnancy. The receptors come from a female donor in good health, enrolled as a control in a pregnancy study.

The V gene is TRBV5-1, the J gene TRBJ1-1; 8 positions match TRBD1. This CDR3 comprises 17 residues. Germline assignment: CDR1 SGHRS and CDR2 YFSETQ. J was trimmed by 5 bases and V by 3 bases; bases with no gene match: 15. The CDR3 bases are TGCGCCAGCAGCTGGACCCGCCCATACAGGGGGTCAACTGAAGCTTTCTTT. It is translated as CASSWTRPYRGSTEAFF.

The V gene is TRBV18, the J gene TRBJ2-2; D perhaps matches TRBD2 (5 bases). Trimming removed 3 bases at V and 2 bases at J, with 22 bases between. CDR1 and CDR2 (germline): KGHSH, LQKENI. The CDR3 covers 19 residues. CDR3 sequence reads: CASSPWSRSGTLNTGELFF. The CDR3 coding sequence is TGTGCCAGCTCACCCTGGAGTAGAAGCGGAACCTTAAACACCGGGGAGCTGTTTTTT. Full variable domain (rest looked up from reference TRBV18 and TRBJ2-2): NAGVMQNPRHLVRRRGQEARLRCSPMKGHSHVYWYRQLPEEGLKFMVYLQKENIIDESGMPKERFSAEFPKEGPSILRIQQVVRGDSAAYFCASSPWSRSGTLNTGELFFGEGSRLTVL.

Here the CDR3 DNA reads TGCAGCGTTGTGGAGGCCGGTTTGGACGAGCAGTACTTC. Translation: CSVVEAGLDEQYF. This chain connects TRBV29-1 to TRBJ2-7, with D perhaps matching TRBD2 (5 bases). Germline loops: CDR1 SQVTM, CDR2 ANQGSEA. This CDR3 region has 13 residues. Trimming removed 4 bases at V and 5 bases at J, with 15 bases between.

The rearrangement uses TRBV10-3 and TRBJ2-3; 8 nucleotides align to TRBD2. The V gene's germline CDR1 is ENHRY and CDR2 SYGVKD. CDR3 size: 16 residues. V dropped 4 bases and J dropped 2; count of bases not matched to a gene: 8. This CDR3 is CAISGGAGALTDTQYF. CDR3 bases: TGTGCCATCAGTGGGGGAGCGGGGGCCCTCACAGATACGCAGTATTTT.

V is TRBV11-3 and J is TRBJ1-2; D call uncertain. Germline V gives CDR1 SGHNT, CDR2 YENEEA. CDR3 length: 15 residues. Trimming removed 1 base from V and 8 bases from J, with 17 bases in between. The CDR3 nucleotides read TGTGCCAGCAGCTTAGGTTTCGCGGATTCTATGGGCTACACCTTC. Amino acids: CASSLGFADSMGYTF.

This clone was seen a handful of times. The DNA for the CDR3 is TGTGCCAGCAGCTTCATCCAGGACAGGGGGGGGTTGGAGCAGTACTTC. This sequence encodes CASSFIQDRGGLEQYF. The chain carries TRBV5-6 and TRBJ2-7; 10 bases align to TRBD1. The CDR3 extends over 16 amino acids. Germline CDR1 and CDR2: SGHDT and YYEEEE. After removal of 2 bases from V and 7 bases from J, the junction contained 12 bases not matched to a gene. Supplemented by reference TRBV5-6 and TRBJ2-7, the full variable domain reads DAGVTQSPTHLIKTRGQQVTLRCSPKSGHDTVSWYQQALGQGPQFIFQYYEEEERQRGNFPDRFSGHQFPNYSSELNVNALLLGDSALYLCASSFIQDRGGLEQYFGPGTRLTVT.

The rearrangement uses TRBV27 and TRBJ2-1; TRBD1 aligns across 7 bases. The J segment lost 9 bases and the V segment lost 5 bases, leaving 4 bases of the junction unmatched. This CDR3 region has 12 residues. Germline V lookup: CDR1 MNHEY, CDR2 SMNVEV (reference sequence). The CDR3 DNA sequence: TGTGCCAGCAGTCTCCGACAGGGTGAGCAGTTCTTC. Translated: CASSLRQGEQFF.

The gene calls are TRBV27 and TRBJ1-4, with 7 bases lining up with TRBD1. Trimming at V came to 6 bases and at J to 2 bases, leaving 6 bases not matched to a gene. This CDR3 has 15 amino acids. Germline CDR1 reads MNHEY; CDR2 reads SMNVEV (reference sequence). The CDR3 DNA reads TGTGCCAGCAGACCAAGACAGGGTACTAATGAAAAACTGTTTTTT. It translates to CASRPRQGTNEKLFF.

The chain recombines TRBV6-1 with TRBJ1-1, with D hard to call. The germline V and J ends were trimmed by 2 bases and 8 bases, with 6 bases remaining between them. CDR1 is MNHNS and CDR2 is SASEGT in the germline V gene. The CDR3 totals 11 residues. The CDR3 here is CASSELREAFF. Written as DNA, the CDR3 is TGTGCCAGCAGTGAACTACGGGAAGCTTTCTTT.

The chain joins TRBV11-3 to TRBJ2-4, with a weak D call TRBD1 (6 bases). CDR3 length equals 16 residues. Trimming took 1 base from V and 5 from J, leaving 15 bases between them. In germline, CDR1 is SGHNT, CDR2 YENEEA. The CDR3 reads CASSLAWTATENIQYF. The CDR3 DNA follows: TGTGCCAGCAGCTTAGCGTGGACAGCCACCGAAAACATTCAGTACTTC.

The CDR3 reads CASSLAGSGQLNEKLFF. The CDR3 region has the DNA TGTGCCAGCAGCTTAGCCGGTTCGGGACAGTTAAATGAAAAACTGTTTTTT. This sequence joins TRBV7-9 and TRBJ1-4; 7 bases match TRBD1. This CDR3 has 17 residues. Unmatched junction bases numbered 9, after V lost 0 bases and J lost 5 bases. CDR1 is SEHNR, CDR2 FQNEAQ, per germline (reference sequence).

This clone has only one observation. The V call is TRBV10-2, the J call TRBJ2-1; D uncertain. This CDR3 has 15 residues. Trimming pared 8 bases from V and 8 bases from J, leaving 22 bases between. Germline V CDR1 and CDR2: WSHSY, SAAADI. The CDR3 sequence is CASVGRAVGVDEQFF. CDR3 nucleotides: TGCGCCAGCGTGGGCAGAGCCGTCGGTGTGGATGAGCAGTTCTTC.

The V and J genes are TRBV11-2 and TRBJ1-1, with D maybe TRBD1 (5 bases). The CDR3 contains 18 residues. Trimming left V 5 bases short and J 0 bases short, with 22 bases between. Germline V gene lookup returns CDR1 SGHAT and CDR2 FQNNGV. The CDR3, as DNA: TGTGCCAGCAGCGAGTCCCAGGGTTTTGCGTATGTGAACACTGAAGCTTTCTTT. Protein product: CASSESQGFAYVNTEAFF.

The DNA of the CDR3 is TGTGCCAGCAGCTTGGTCGGCAGGGGCGGCGAGCAGTACTTC. This encodes CASSLVGRGGEQYF. The genes are TRBV5-6 and TRBJ2-7; tentative D call: TRBD1 (6 bases). Trimming pared 0 bases from V and 6 bases from J, leaving 13 bases between. Germline V gives CDR1 SGHDT, CDR2 YYEEEE. The CDR3 contains 14 residues.

This chain links TRBV2 with TRBJ2-7, with D unclear. Germline CDR1 and CDR2: SNHLY and FYNNEI. This CDR3 is 12 amino acids long. V was pared by 8 bases and J by 4 bases, with 12 bases between. CDR3 protein: CASHDWAYEQYF. Here the CDR3 DNA reads TGTGCCAGCCATGATTGGGCATACGAGCAGTACTTC.

The chain is built from TRBV7-2 and TRBJ2-1; the D is unclear. Trimming took off 4 bases at V and 6 bases at J, with 10 bases between the two ends. The CDR3 has 13 amino acids. CDR1 and CDR2 from the germline V gene are SGHTA and FQGNSA. CDR3 sequence reads: CASSSQVGNEQFF. As DNA, the CDR3 is TGTGCCAGCAGCTCTCAGGTGGGCAATGAGCAGTTCTTC.

This clone was seen a few times. This chain uses TRBV5-6 with TRBJ2-1; tentative D call: TRBD1 (6 bases). V was clipped by 5 bases and J by 6 bases, with 15 bases between them. CDR3 length: 14 residues. Germline CDR1 SGHDT, CDR2 YYEEEE. CDR3 amino acids: CASSYRGSGNEQFF. CDR3 DNA sequence: TGTGCCAGCAGTTATAGGGGGTCGGGCAATGAGCAGTTCTTC. Using reference TRBV5-6 and TRBJ2-1 for the parts outside the CDR3, the full variable domain is DAGVTQSPTHLIKTRGQQVTLRCSPKSGHDTVSWYQQALGQGPQFIFQYYEEEERQRGNFPDRFSGHQFPNYSSELNVNALLLGDSALYLCASSYRGSGNEQFFGPGTRLTVL.

The rearrangement joins TRBV5-6 to TRBJ1-2; no firm D call. Per the germline V gene, CDR1 is SGHDT and CDR2 is YYEEEE. This CDR3 has 12 amino acids. Trimming took 4 bases from V and 7 from J, leaving 11 bases between them. The DNA of the CDR3 is TGTGCCAGCAGCCTCACACCCGCTGGCTACACCTTC. As protein: CASSLTPAGYTF. Looking up the rest from reference TRBV5-6 and TRBJ1-2 gives the full variable domain: DAGVTQSPTHLIKTRGQQVTLRCSPKSGHDTVSWYQQALGQGPQFIFQYYEEEERQRGNFPDRFSGHQFPNYSSELNVNALLLGDSALYLCASSLTPAGYTFGSGTRLTVV.

This chain connects TRBV5-6 to TRBJ2-3, with D uncertain. Between the trimmed V and J ends, which lost 1 base and 0 bases, there was a span of 6 bases. This CDR3 comprises 14 residues. The germline gives CDR1 SGHDT, CDR2 YYEEEE. Written as DNA, the CDR3 is TGTGCCAGCAGCTTGTCTCCCAGCACAGATACGCAGTATTTT. As protein: CASSLSPSTDTQYF.

The chain is built from TRBV6-1 and TRBJ1-1; perhaps TRBD1 as D (5 bases). Germline CDR1 MNHNS, CDR2 SASEGT. The germline V and J ends were trimmed by 2 bases and 6 bases, with 16 bases remaining between them. The CDR3 is 15 amino acids. In nucleotides, the CDR3 is TGTGCCAGCAGTGAAACCGAAATCAGGGTGGCTGAAGCTTTCTTT. It encodes CASSETEIRVAEAFF.

The V call is TRBV6-1, the J call TRBJ2-2, with 9 positions matching TRBD2. This CDR3 comprises 15 residues. Per the germline V gene, CDR1 is MNHNS and CDR2 is SASEGT. V dropped 6 bases and J dropped 6; count of bases not matched to a gene: 8. CDR3: CASSVPGLAAGELFF. The CDR3 DNA reads TGTGCCAGCAGCGTCCCGGGACTAGCTGCCGGGGAGCTGTTTTTT.

The gene calls are TRBV7-9 and TRBJ1-2; 8 bases fit TRBD1. Germline V gene sequence: CDR1 SEHNR, CDR2 FQNEAQ (reference sequence). Germline trimming cut 4 bases from V and 0 bases from J; bases unmatched to any gene: 7. The CDR3 contains 16 residues. CDR3 sequence: CASSSGQGATNYGYTF. DNA of the CDR3: TGTGCCAGCAGCTCGGGGCAGGGGGCGACTAACTATGGCTACACCTTC. Based on the CDR3 plus reference TRBV7-9 and TRBJ1-2, the full variable domain is DTGVSQNPRHKITKRGQNVTFRCDPISEHNRLYWYRQTLGQGPEFLTYFQNEAQLEKSRLLSDRFSAERPKGSFSTLEIQRTEQGDSAMYLCASSSGQGATNYGYTFGSGTRLTVV.

The chain is built from TRBV19 and TRBJ1-1, with 7 bases aligning to TRBD1. The CDR3 is made up of 14 amino acids. Germline trimming cut 6 bases from V and 0 bases from J; bases unmatched to any gene: 4. Germline V gene data show CDR1 as LNHDA and CDR2 as SQIVND (reference sequence). The CDR3 nucleotides are TGTGCCAGTAGAGAGGGACAGATGAACACTGAAGCTTTCTTT. Its translation: CASREGQMNTEAFF.

The chain carries TRBV7-2 and TRBJ2-7; possible D gene TRBD2, 5 bases. The CDR3 spans 16 residues. Germline V CDR1 and CDR2: SGHTA, FQGNSA. V lost 2 bases, J lost 4 bases, and 18 bases lay in between. The CDR3 coding sequence is TGTGCCAGCAGCTTAATGAGGGATCCCCCACGGTACGAGCAGTACTTC. This encodes CASSLMRDPPRYEQYF.

The V gene is TRBV11-2, the J gene TRBJ2-7, with 8 positions matching TRBD1. Germline CDR1 SGHAT, CDR2 FQNNGV. CDR3 length: 14 amino acids. Trimming took 5 bases from V and 4 from J; bases not matched to a gene: 7. CDR3 in amino acids: CASSIDRGPYEQYF. The CDR3, as DNA: TGTGCCAGCAGCATTGACAGGGGACCTTACGAGCAGTACTTC. The full variable domain, with the rest looked up from reference TRBV11-2 and TRBJ2-7, is EAGVAQSPRYKIIEKRQSVAFWCNPISGHATLYWYQQILGQGPKLLIQFQNNGVVDDSQLPKDRFSAERLKGVDSTLKIQPAKLEDSAVYLCASSIDRGPYEQYFGPGTRLTVT.

V gene TRBV6-1 combines with J gene TRBJ1-2; 8 nucleotides agree with TRBD1. V lost 2 bases, J lost 4 bases, and 6 bases stayed unmatched. This CDR3 region has 15 residues. Germline values: CDR1 MNHNS, CDR2 SASEGT. The DNA of the CDR3 is TGTGCCAGCAGTGAATCCTTCGGACAGGGCTATGGCTACACCTTC. Translation gives CASSESFGQGYGYTF.

The chain has TRBV18 and TRBJ2-3, with a possible D match to TRBD2 (5 bases). V was clipped by 0 bases and J by 6 bases, with 16 bases between them. From germline, CDR1 is KGHSH and CDR2 LQKENI. This CDR3 is built from 16 residues. CDR3 amino acids: CASSPPNQASFDTQYF. DNA of the CDR3: TGTGCCAGCTCACCACCGAATCAAGCTAGCTTTGATACGCAGTATTTT.

The rearrangement links TRBV27 to TRBJ2-7; 7 positions agree with TRBD1. With V trimmed by 7 bases and J by 4 bases, 13 bases remained unmatched. This CDR3 has 15 amino acids. Germline lookup yields CDR1 MNHEY and CDR2 SMNVEV (reference sequence). The CDR3 loop is CASTLPAGGLYEQYF. For the CDR3, the DNA is TGTGCCAGCACCCTTCCGGCAGGGGGTTTGTACGAGCAGTACTTC.

The chain couples TRBV19 to TRBJ1-2; possible D gene TRBD1, 5 bases. The ends were cut back, 2 bases at V and 1 base at J, with 11 bases in the middle. This CDR3 comprises 15 residues. CDR1 is LNHDA and CDR2 is SQIVND in the germline V gene (reference sequence). The CDR3, as DNA: TGTGCCAGTAGTATACCGGGCAGGGATAACTATGGCTACACCTTC. Its translation is CASSIPGRDNYGYTF.

The V and J genes are TRBV5-4 and TRBJ2-5; TRBD2 agrees at 9 bases. The V and J ends lost 4 bases and 2 bases, in that order; junction bases with no gene match: 3. Germline values: CDR1 SGHNT, CDR2 YYREEE (reference sequence). The length of the CDR3 is 14 residues. In nucleotides, the CDR3 is TGTGCCAGCAGCCTTAGCGGGGGACAAGAGACCCAGTACTTC. Amino acids: CASSLSGGQETQYF.

This clone has a single count. This chain joins TRBV2 and TRBJ2-5; 7 bases line up with TRBD2. Trimming took 7 bases from V and 4 from J; bases not matched to a gene: 6. The CDR3 contains 13 residues. The germline CDR1 and CDR2 sequences are SNHLY and FYNNEI. This CDR3 reads CASKGGSGETQYF. In DNA form, the CDR3 reads TGTGCCAGCAAGGGCGGGAGCGGAGAGACCCAGTACTTC.